This T cell receptor beta chain emerged from a study of blood T cell repertoires in COVID-19. Study as a whole: Samples taken during acute and convalescent COVID-19 were collected in the United States, Italy and Spain. PBMCs, B-cell-depleted T cells, or T cells were the source of the cDNA or gDNA that made up the material.

Methods used by the authors: Researchers report that nucleated cell counts were estimated from reference gene primer amplification. Generated by immunoSEQ multiplex PCR, the TCRdb table keeps only in-frame clones and is missing some. Clonal size and the V and J genes are those of that table, whereas D and trimming came from the DNA. The table has fewer than 300,000 clones, 75% to 90% seen once. The V gene's germline CDR1 is PRHDT and CDR2 FYEKMQ (reference sequence). The trim removed 0 bases at V and 7 bases at J, leaving 11 bases unmatched. The CDR3 has 16 residues. V gene TRBV13 combines with J gene TRBJ2-7; 8 bases agree with TRBD2. The source of this sequence is a woman between 40 and 55 years old who had recovered from COVID-19. Sample: peripheral blood. CDR3 sequence: CASSLGGLAGFWEQYF. CDR3 nucleotide sequence: TGTGCCAGCAGCTTAGGTGGTCTAGCGGGCTTTTGGGAGCAGTACTTC.